The clone carrying this T cell receptor beta chain was seen at least ten times. These data come from a study of CD8+CD57+ T cells in acquired aplastic anemia. Germline CDR1 reads SGHRS; CDR2 reads YFSETQ. V lost 5 bases and J 1 base, leaving 12 bases between the germline ends. The length of the CDR3 is 14 residues. Flow cytometry had shown expanded CD8+CD57+ cells in the patients chosen for sequencing. The patients all had a severe acquired aplastic anemia diagnosis. Genomic DNA, serving as template, underwent TCR beta VDJ and CDR3 profiling. TCRdb independently ran MiXCR on the reads; one entry per CDR3 protein. The table lists more than 95,000 distinct CDR3 sequences, approximately 41% of them singletons, with about 2.6% in the top ten.

The sequence was obtained from a human donor with aplastic anemia. The sequenced material came from sorted CD4+, CD8+, or CD8+CD57+ T cells (not recorded which) from PBMCs. The chain employs TRBV5-1 and TRBJ1-1; tentatively, D is TRBD1 (6 bases). CDR3 DNA sequence: TGCGCCAGCAGGCCGCAGGGGAGGAACACTGAAGCTTTCTTT. It translates to CASRPQGRNTEAFF.